Listed below are T cell receptor beta chains from one sample, sequenced in a study of control samples from healthy donors and cancer patients. The assay was immunoSEQ multiplex PCR, and TCRdb's table has in-frame clones only and misses some. The sample carries 65,000 to 80,000 clones, 75% to 90% recorded once. Sequencing was done on a sample of PBMCs. The receptors derive from a woman aged 50 to 65 with colorectal cancer. Each CDR3 is given with its conserved first and last residue. A D gene is named only where the DNA matches it firmly. Rows may omit the clone size; those that give it use once, few, many or a size class.

j_call clone_size cdr3_length d_call v_call cdr3_nt cdr3_aa
TRBJ1-2 NA 14 NA TRBV30 TGTGCCTGGAGTGTCCTGACCTCGGGCTATGGCTACACCTTC CAWSVLTSGYGYTF
TRBJ1-3 once 15 NA TRBV7-8 TGTGCCAGCAGCCCGGGGACCTTCGAGAAACAAGCCATATATTTT CASSPGTFEKQAIYF
TRBJ2-1 NA 13 NA TRBV5-1 TGCGCCAGCAGCTTCCCACCGGCGGTCACAAGGTTCTTC CASSFPPAVTRFF
TRBJ2-2 NA 16 NA TRBV5-1 TGCGCCAGCAGCCTCGGGACACCGATGAACACCGGGGAGCTGTTTTTT CASSLGTPMNTGELFF
TRBJ1-2 NA 14 TRBD1 TRBV10-1 TGCGCCAGCAGTGCCCTCCGGGACAGCGGTGGCTACACCTTC CASSALRDSGGYTF
TRBJ1-2 NA 13 TRBD1 TRBV19 TGTGCCAGTAGTGACAGGGGAGATTATGGCTACACCTTC CASSDRGDYGYTF
TRBJ2-3 NA 16 NA TRBV10-2 TGCGCCAGCAGTGAGTACCGCAGTTACAGCACAGATACGCAGTATTTT CASSEYRSYSTDTQYF
TRBJ2-2 NA 17 TRBD2 TRBV7-9 TGTGCCAGCAGTCTTCGTAGCGGGGCATTGAACACCGGGGAGCTGTTTTTT CASSLRSGALNTGELFF
TRBJ1-1 NA 14 NA TRBV5-6 TGTGCCAGCAGCAAGGGGACACCCCCCATTGAAGCTTTCTTT CASSKGTPPIEAFF
TRBJ2-1 NA 14 TRBD1 TRBV5-1 TGCGCCAGCAGCTTGACGGCAGGGGGCTGGGAGCAGTTCTTC CASSLTAGGWEQFF
TRBJ2-3 NA 16 TRBD2 TRBV19 TGTGCCAGTAGTATAGGAGGGACTAGATTCACAGATACGCAGTATTTT CASSIGGTRFTDTQYF
TRBJ2-2 NA 15 NA TRBV18 TGTGCCAGCTCACCAAGTCGAGCGAACACCGGGGAGCTGTTTTTT CASSPSRANTGELFF
TRBJ1-2 NA 14 TRBD1 TRBV10-3 TGTGCCATCAGTGAGGGGACAGCCTCCTATGGCTACACCTTC CAISEGTASYGYTF
TRBJ2-1 NA 12 NA TRBV4-3 TGCGCCAGCGGTTCCGATTACAATGAGCAGTTCTTC CASGSDYNEQFF
TRBJ1-4 NA 12 NA TRBV7-9 TGTGCCAGCAGCTTAGGTGGGGAAAAACTGTTTTTT CASSLGGEKLFF
TRBJ2-2 NA 16 NA TRBV5-6 TGTGCCAGCAGCTTGAACAGGGCCTTGAACACCGGGGAGCTGTTTTTT CASSLNRALNTGELFF
TRBJ1-6 NA 13 NA TRBV30 TGTGCCTGGAGTGTACAAGGGAATTCACCCCTCCACTTT CAWSVQGNSPLHF
TRBJ1-2 once 15 TRBD1 TRBV5-6 TGTGCCAGCAGCAACTGGGACAGGGAATACTATGGCTACACCTTC CASSNWDREYYGYTF
TRBJ2-2 NA 16 TRBD1 TRBV18 TGTGCCAGCTCACCTCCCGGGACAGGGATGCCCGGGGAGCTGTTTTTT CASSPPGTGMPGELFF
TRBJ1-2 NA 13 TRBD1 TRBV10-3 TGTGCCATCAGTGATCCTAACAGGGGCGGCTACACCTTC CAISDPNRGGYTF